Here is one TCR beta chain with its context. TCRdb's table, derived via immunoSEQ multiplex PCR, lists solely in-frame clones and lacks some. The repertoire holds roughly 110,000 clones, with about nine tenths as singletons. The CDR3 consists of 17 residues. These data are taken from a study of blood T cell repertoires in COVID-19. Looking at the study overall: The United States, Italy and Spain supplied acute and convalescent COVID-19 samples. From T cells, B-cell-depleted T cells, or PBMCs came the material, which was cDNA or gDNA.

The TCR originated in a man in his forties or fifties with active or convalescent COVID-19. This rearrangement joins TRBV21-1 to TRBJ2-3; no check of the table's D call, TRBD2, against the DNA was made. TRBV21-1 is given as a pseudogene. Sequencing used peripheral blood. The CDR3 loop reads CASSKRLVGRAGDTQYF. DNA of the CDR3: TGTGCCAGCAGCAAGAGGTTGGTGGGGAGGGCCGGAGATACGCAGTATTTT.